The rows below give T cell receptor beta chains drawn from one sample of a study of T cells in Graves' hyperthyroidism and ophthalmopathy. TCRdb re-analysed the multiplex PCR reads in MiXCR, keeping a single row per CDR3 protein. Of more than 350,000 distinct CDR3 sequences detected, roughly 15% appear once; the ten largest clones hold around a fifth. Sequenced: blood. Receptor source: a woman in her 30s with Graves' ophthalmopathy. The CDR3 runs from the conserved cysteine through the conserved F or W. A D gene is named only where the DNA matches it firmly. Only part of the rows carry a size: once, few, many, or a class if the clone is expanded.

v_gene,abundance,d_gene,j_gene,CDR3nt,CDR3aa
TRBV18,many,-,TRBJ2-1,TGTGCCAGCTCACGAAGTGTCGGAGTAACGGACGAGCAGTTCTTC,CASSRSVGVTDEQFF
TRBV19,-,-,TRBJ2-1,TGTGCCAGTAGTATCGGACTATCTTACAATGAGCAGTTCTTC,CASSIGLSYNEQFF
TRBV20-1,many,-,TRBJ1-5,TGCAGTGCTAGAGAAATCTCGGAAGCAAGAAATCCGTGGTGGCCCCAGCATTTT,CSAREISEARNPWWPQHF
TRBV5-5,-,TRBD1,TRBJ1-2,TGTGCCAGCAGCTCGCAAAGCCTAGCGGTCAGGGGGGATGGCTACACCTTC,CASSSQSLAVRGDGYTF
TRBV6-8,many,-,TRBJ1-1,TGTGCCAGCATAATCCCCGGGACCCACAAGAACACTGAAGCTTTCTTT,CASIIPGTHKNTEAFF
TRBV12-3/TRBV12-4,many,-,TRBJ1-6,TGTGCCAGCAGTTTACGGACACTTAATAATTCACCCCTCCACTTT,CASSLRTLNNSPLHF
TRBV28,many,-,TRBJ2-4,TGTGCCAGCAGCTTAGGGGGGACCATAGCCAAAAACATTCAGTACTTC,CASSLGGTIAKNIQYF
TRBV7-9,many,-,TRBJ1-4,TGTGCCAGCAGCTTGAATACAAGCCCTAGTGAAAAACTGTTTTTT,CASSLNTSPSEKLFF
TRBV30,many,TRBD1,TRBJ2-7,TGTGCCTGGAGTGGCGGGACAGGGGCAGGGCAGTACTTC,CAWSGGTGAGQYF
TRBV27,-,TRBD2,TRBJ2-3,TGTACCAGCACCTGGGACTACCAACTACGGGCAGATACGCAGTATTTT,CTSTWDYQLRADTQYF
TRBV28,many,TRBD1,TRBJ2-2,TGTGCCAGCAGACCCCTGAGGACAGGGTGGAACACCGGGGAGCTGTTTTTT,CASRPLRTGWNTGELFF
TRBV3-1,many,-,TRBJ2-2,TGTGCCAGCAGCCCGTTCAGCGGCGGGAACACCGGGGAGCTGTTTTTT,CASSPFSGGNTGELFF
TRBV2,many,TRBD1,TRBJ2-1,TGTGCCAGCAGTCCGAGACAGGGATGGTCCTACAATGAGCAGTTCTTC,CASSPRQGWSYNEQFF
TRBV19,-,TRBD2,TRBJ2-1,TGTGCCAGTAGAACAAGCGGGGGCCGCTACAATGAGCAGTTCTTC,CASRTSGGRYNEQFF
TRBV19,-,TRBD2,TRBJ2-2,TGTGCCAGTAGTACCCCCGGGGGGTCTTTTGACACCGGGGAGCTGTTTTTT,CASSTPGGSFDTGELFF
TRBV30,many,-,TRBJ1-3,TGTGCCTGGGGCGAGGCGTGGGCGGCGAAAGGAAACACCATATATTTT,CAWGEAWAAKGNTIYF
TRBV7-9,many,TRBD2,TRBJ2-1,TGTGCCAGCAGCTCGCAGACTAGCGGGGGGGCTCGGGAGCAGTTCTTC,CASSSQTSGGAREQFF
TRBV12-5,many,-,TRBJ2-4,TGTGCTAGTGGTTTGGTACGGCAGTTAGCCAAAAACATTCAGTACTTC,CASGLVRQLAKNIQYF
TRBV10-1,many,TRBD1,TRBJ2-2,TGCGCCAGCAACTCGGGACAGCCCGGGGAGCTGTTTTTT,CASNSGQPGELFF
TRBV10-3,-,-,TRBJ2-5,TGTGCCACCCTTGACGTGGGGGGTTCTCAAGAGACCCAGTACTTC,CATLDVGGSQETQYF
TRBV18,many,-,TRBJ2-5,TGTGCCAGCTCACCACCGGAAAGGACCGGTGGGACCCAGTACTTC,CASSPPERTGGTQYF
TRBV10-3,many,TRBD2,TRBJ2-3,TGTGCCGTCGGACTAGCGAATTCACCTAGCACAGATACGCAGTATTTT,CAVGLANSPSTDTQYF
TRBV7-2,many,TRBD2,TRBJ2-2,TGTGCCAGCAGCACCACTAGCGGGGGGAACACCGGGGAGCTGTTTTTT,CASSTTSGGNTGELFF
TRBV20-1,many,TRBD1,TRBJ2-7,TGCAGTGCGGCCCGGCCAGACAGGGGAAGCTCCTACGAGCAGTACTTC,CSAARPDRGSSYEQYF
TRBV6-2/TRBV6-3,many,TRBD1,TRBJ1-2,TGTGCCAGCAGTGACAGGGAAAACTATGGCTACACCTTC,CASSDRENYGYTF
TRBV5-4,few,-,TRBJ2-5,TGTGCCAGCAGCATGGAGGGGTGGGAGACCCAGTACTTC,CASSMEGWETQYF
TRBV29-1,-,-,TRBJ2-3,TGCAGCGTCCGGGAGCTGGTGGGGGATACGCAGTATTTT,CSVRELVGDTQYF
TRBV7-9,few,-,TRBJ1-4,TGTGCCAGCAGCACCGGTGATGAGAGGTTTAATGAAAAACTGTTTTTT,CASSTGDERFNEKLFF
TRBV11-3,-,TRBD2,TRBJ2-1,TGTGCCAGCAGCCCGACTAGCGGCTACAATGAGCAGTTCTTC,CASSPTSGYNEQFF
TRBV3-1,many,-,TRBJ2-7,TGTGCCAGCAGCCAAGTATATCACCGGGTGAAGCAGTACTTC,CASSQVYHRVKQYF
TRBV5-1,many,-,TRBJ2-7,TGCGCCAGCAGCTTGAAATGGGGCAGAAGACCCTACGAGCAGTACTTC,CASSLKWGRRPYEQYF
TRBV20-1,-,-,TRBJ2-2,TGCAGTGCTAGTCGTCAGAACACCGGGGAGCTGTTTTTT,CSASRQNTGELFF
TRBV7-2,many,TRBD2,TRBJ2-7,TGTGCCAGCAGCTTAGAATCGGCTAGCGGGACCTTTTACTACGAGCAGTACTTC,CASSLESASGTFYYEQYF
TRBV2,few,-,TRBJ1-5,TGTGCCAGCAGTGACAAGGGGATCAATCAGCCCCAGCATTTT,CASSDKGINQPQHF
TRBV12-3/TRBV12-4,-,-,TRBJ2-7,TGTGCCAGCAGTTTAAAACAGGGACTCTACGAGCAGTACTTC,CASSLKQGLYEQYF
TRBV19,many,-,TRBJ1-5,TGTGCCAGTAGTATTGGCTGGGATCAGCCCCAGCATTTT,CASSIGWDQPQHF
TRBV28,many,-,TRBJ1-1,TGTGCCAGCAGTACCCAATTTACTGAAGCTTTCTTT,CASSTQFTEAFF
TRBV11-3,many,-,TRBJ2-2,TGTGCCAGCAGCACCTGGACAGAGGGGACCGGGGAGCTGTTTTTT,CASSTWTEGTGELFF
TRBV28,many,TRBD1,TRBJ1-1,TGTGCCAGCAGCCCTCTGTCTGCAGGGGGCACTGAAGCTTTCTTT,CASSPLSAGGTEAFF
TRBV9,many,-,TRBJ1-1,TGTGCCAGCAGAGGGGAGGGGGGCACTGAAGCTTTCTTT,CASRGEGGTEAFF
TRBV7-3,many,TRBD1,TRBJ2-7,TGTGCCAGCAGCTTAACTGGGACAGGGGGCTACGAGCAGTACTTC,CASSLTGTGGYEQYF